A selection of T cell receptor beta chains follows, all from one sample in a study of control samples from healthy donors and cancer patients. Produced via immunoSEQ multiplex PCR; TCRdb's table is partial and in-frame only. The sample holds 120,000 or so clones; about 90% are singletons and the top ten take around 1.7%. Sequencing was performed on blood. Receptors were obtained from a man aged 18 to 30 in good health. CDR3s include the opening cysteine and the closing phenylalanine or tryptophan. A D gene is named only where the DNA matches it firmly. Not all rows give a size; the values are once, few, many and, for expanded clones, a class.

TRBV12-3/TRBV12-4	13	-	-	TRBJ1-1	TGTGCCAGCACTTGGGCCAGAGGCACTGAAGCTTTCTTT	CASTWARGTEAFF
TRBV2	11	-	-	TRBJ2-7	TGTGCCAGCAGTGACAGGGGATCGCAGTACTTC	CASSDRGSQYF
TRBV7-3	14	-	-	TRBJ2-5	TGTGCCAGCAGCCTCTACGGGACTCAAGAGACCCAGTACTTC	CASSLYGTQETQYF
TRBV11-2	13	-	-	TRBJ2-7	TGTGCCAGCAGCCCCGGCCCGACCTACGAGCAGTACTTC	CASSPGPTYEQYF
TRBV19	13	-	-	TRBJ1-2	TGTGCCAGTAGCCCCCCGGGGCCGGGGGGCTACACCTTC	CASSPPGPGGYTF
TRBV10-3	14	few	-	TRBJ2-7	TGTGCCATCAGTCCGACAGAGAGCTCCTACGAGCAGTACTTC	CAISPTESSYEQYF
TRBV28	14	few	TRBD2	TRBJ2-3	TGTGCCAGCAGAAGTAGCGGGACCACAGATACGCAGTATTTT	CASRSSGTTDTQYF
TRBV13	15	-	-	TRBJ2-1	TGTGCCAGCAGCTCAGTGGGGACGACAAACAATGAGCAGTTCTTC	CASSSVGTTNNEQFF
TRBV6-5	16	-	-	TRBJ1-1	TGTGCCAGCAGTTACCTAGTCCCGGGACCGAGATGGGGAGCTTTCTTT	CASSYLVPGPRWGAFF
TRBV6-2/TRBV6-3	15	-	TRBD2	TRBJ2-7	TGTGCCAGCAGTTACTCCGGCGGGAGTCTCGACGAGCAGTACTTC	CASSYSGGSLDEQYF
TRBV6-5	16	-	TRBD1	TRBJ2-1	TGTGCCAGCAGTTACTCAGGGACAGGGGCGAGCAATGAGCAGTTCTTC	CASSYSGTGASNEQFF
TRBV5-1	15	-	TRBD1	TRBJ1-4	TGCGCCAGCAGCTTGGCAGGGGGTCTTGAAGAAAAACTGTTTTTT	CASSLAGGLEEKLFF
TRBV28	14	-	-	TRBJ1-2	TGTGCTTTGGCCCCGGGCAGGGGCTTCTATGGCTACACCTTC	CALAPGRGFYGYTF
TRBV30	14	-	-	TRBJ1-2	TGTGCCTGGATTATTGGCGGCGGTACCTATGGCTACACCTTC	CAWIIGGGTYGYTF
TRBV7-9	13	-	-	TRBJ1-2	TGTGCCAGCAGCCCAGGTCAAGGAAGAGCCTACACCTTC	CASSPGQGRAYTF
TRBV18	13	-	-	TRBJ1-1	TGTGCCAGCTCACGCCCGATAAACACTGAAGCTTTCTTT	CASSRPINTEAFF
TRBV7-9	12	-	-	TRBJ1-1	TGTGCCAGCCAACCGGTATGGGGGCACGCTTTCTTT	CASQPVWGHAFF
TRBV5-4	14	-	TRBD1	TRBJ2-7	TGTGCCAGCAGCGACCGACAGGGGTTAAGCGAGCAGTACTTC	CASSDRQGLSEQYF
TRBV7-9	13	-	-	TRBJ1-1	TGTGCCAGCAGCACCCATATGAACACTGAAGCTTTCTTT	CASSTHMNTEAFF
TRBV4-1	14	-	-	TRBJ2-7	TGCGCCAGCAGCCGGCCGGACCCGTTCCACGAGCAGTACTTC	CASSRPDPFHEQYF
TRBV10-3	14	medium-sized	-	TRBJ1-5	TGTGCCATCAGTGAGTCGGCAGGGGTCCAGCCCCAGCATTTT	CAISESAGVQPQHF
TRBV5-4	12	-	-	TRBJ2-7	TGTGCCAGCAGCTTGGGGACAGCTCCTACCACATTC	CASSLGTAPTTF
TRBV2	13	-	-	TRBJ1-2	TGTGCCAGCAGTGAGGGGCCGGTACATGGCTACACCTTC	CASSEGPVHGYTF
TRBV28	17	few	-	TRBJ2-3	TGTGCCAGCAGTCCCCTCGGGGCTAGCGCACGCACAGATACGCAGTATTTT	CASSPLGASARTDTQYF
TRBV7-2	13	-	-	TRBJ1-2	TGTGCCAGCAGCTTGGGGTTGAACTATGGCTACACCTTC	CASSLGLNYGYTF
TRBV19	11	-	-	TRBJ1-2	TGTGCCAGTCGCCGAGGTTGGAGCTACACCTTC	CASRRGWSYTF
TRBV28	13	-	-	TRBJ1-2	TGTGCCAGCATCCGGGACATGCACTATGGCTACACCTTC	CASIRDMHYGYTF